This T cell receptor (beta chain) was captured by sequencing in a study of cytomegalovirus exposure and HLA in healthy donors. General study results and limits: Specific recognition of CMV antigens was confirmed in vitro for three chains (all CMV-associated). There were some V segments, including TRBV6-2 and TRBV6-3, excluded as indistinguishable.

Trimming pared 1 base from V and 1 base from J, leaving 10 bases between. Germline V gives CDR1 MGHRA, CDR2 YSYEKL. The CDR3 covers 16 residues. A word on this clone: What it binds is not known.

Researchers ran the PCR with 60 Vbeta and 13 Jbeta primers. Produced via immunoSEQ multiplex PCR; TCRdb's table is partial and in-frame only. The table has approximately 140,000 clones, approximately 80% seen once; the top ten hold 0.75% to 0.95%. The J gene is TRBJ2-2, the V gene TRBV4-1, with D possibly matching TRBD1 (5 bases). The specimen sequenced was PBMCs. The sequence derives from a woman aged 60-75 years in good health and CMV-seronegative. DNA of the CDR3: TGCGCCAGCAGCCAAGGACCCCAGGGGAACACCGGGGAGCTGTTTTTT. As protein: CASSQGPQGNTGELFF.